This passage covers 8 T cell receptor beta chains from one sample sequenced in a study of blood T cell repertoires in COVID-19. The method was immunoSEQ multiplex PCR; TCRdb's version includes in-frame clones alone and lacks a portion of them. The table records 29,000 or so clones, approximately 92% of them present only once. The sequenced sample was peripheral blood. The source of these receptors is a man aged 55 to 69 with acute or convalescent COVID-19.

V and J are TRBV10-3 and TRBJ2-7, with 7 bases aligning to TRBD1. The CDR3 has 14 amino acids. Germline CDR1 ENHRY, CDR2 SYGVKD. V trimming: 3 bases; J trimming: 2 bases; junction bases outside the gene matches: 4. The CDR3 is CAISERQGAYEQYF. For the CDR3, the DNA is TGTGCCATCAGTGAAAGGCAGGGGGCCTACGAGCAGTACTTC.

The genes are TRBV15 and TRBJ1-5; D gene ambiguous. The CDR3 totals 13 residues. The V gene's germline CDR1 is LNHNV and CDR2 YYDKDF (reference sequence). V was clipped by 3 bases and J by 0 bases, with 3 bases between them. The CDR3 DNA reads TGTGCCACCAGCAGGGCTAGCAATCAGCCCCAGCATTTT. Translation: CATSRASNQPQHF.

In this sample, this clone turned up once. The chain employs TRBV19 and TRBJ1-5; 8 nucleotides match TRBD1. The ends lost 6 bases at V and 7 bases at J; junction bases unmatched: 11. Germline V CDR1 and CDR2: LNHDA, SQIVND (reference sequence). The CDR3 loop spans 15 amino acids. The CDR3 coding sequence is TGTGCCAGTAGGGACTCGTCAGGGGGCAGGCAGCCCCAGCATTTT. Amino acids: CASRDSSGGRQPQHF.

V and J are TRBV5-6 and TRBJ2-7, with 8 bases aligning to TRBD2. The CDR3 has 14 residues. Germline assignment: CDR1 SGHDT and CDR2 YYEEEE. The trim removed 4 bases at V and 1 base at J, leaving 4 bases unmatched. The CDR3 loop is CASSAGGASYEQYF. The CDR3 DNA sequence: TGTGCCAGCAGCGCGGGAGGCGCTTCCTACGAGCAGTACTTC.

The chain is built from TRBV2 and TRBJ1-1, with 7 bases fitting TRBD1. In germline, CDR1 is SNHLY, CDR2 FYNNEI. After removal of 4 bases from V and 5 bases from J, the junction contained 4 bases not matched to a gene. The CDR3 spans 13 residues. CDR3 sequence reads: CASSGQGGTEAFF. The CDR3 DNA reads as TGTGCCAGCAGTGGACAGGGAGGAACTGAAGCTTTCTTT.

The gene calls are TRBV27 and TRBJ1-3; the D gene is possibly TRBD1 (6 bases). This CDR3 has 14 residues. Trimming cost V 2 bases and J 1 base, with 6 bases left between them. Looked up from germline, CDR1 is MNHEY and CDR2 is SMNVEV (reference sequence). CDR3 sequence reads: CASSLTGSGNTIYF. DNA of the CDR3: TGTGCCAGCAGTTTAACAGGGTCTGGAAACACCATATATTTT.

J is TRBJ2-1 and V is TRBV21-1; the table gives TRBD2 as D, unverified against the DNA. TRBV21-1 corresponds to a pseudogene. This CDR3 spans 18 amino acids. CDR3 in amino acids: CASSSPRTSGETYNEQFF. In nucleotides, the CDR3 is TGTGCCAGCAGCTCCCCGAGGACTAGCGGGGAGACCTACAATGAGCAGTTCTTC.

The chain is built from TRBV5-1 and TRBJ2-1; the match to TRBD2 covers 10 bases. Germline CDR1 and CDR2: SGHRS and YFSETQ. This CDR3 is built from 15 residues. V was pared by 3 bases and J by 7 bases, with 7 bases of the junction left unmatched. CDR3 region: CASSWSVAGGNEQFF. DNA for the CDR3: TGCGCCAGCAGCTGGTCGGTAGCGGGAGGTAATGAGCAGTTCTTC.